This T cell receptor beta chain was recorded in a study of blood T cells in healthy people across ages. Regarding the study as a whole: PBMCs were not sorted, which prevented a conclusive comparison of naive versus antigen-experienced cells. There were more naive CD4+ cells and higher diversity in long-lived donors than in aged donors.

The CDR3 runs to 14 residues. Germline V lookup: CDR1 MGHDK, CDR2 SYGVNS. The V gene lost 0 bases and the J gene lost 15 bases, with 18 bases spanning the gap. A J-beta primer mix and a sample-barcoded 5' primer were used in a second PCR of roughly 6 to 12 cycles. Each cDNA molecule carried a tag from a template-switch adaptor that contained 12 random nucleotides. MiXCR, run by TCRdb on the 5' RACE reads, gives a single entry per CDR3 protein. The profile shows about 670,000 distinct CDR3 sequences, 45% to 60% of them singletons. Comment on this clonotype: Its specificity is unknown.

Healthy Caucasians from Russia aged about 6 to 95 served as donors. The sequencing sample was made of blood. This TCR derives from an elderly woman in good health. The gene calls are TRBV25-1 and TRBJ2-1; D may match TRBD1 or TRBD2 (5 bases each). Written as DNA, the CDR3 is TGTGCCAGCAGTGAATATATTCAGAGGGGCATGACGTTCTTC. This translates into CASSEYIQRGMTFF.